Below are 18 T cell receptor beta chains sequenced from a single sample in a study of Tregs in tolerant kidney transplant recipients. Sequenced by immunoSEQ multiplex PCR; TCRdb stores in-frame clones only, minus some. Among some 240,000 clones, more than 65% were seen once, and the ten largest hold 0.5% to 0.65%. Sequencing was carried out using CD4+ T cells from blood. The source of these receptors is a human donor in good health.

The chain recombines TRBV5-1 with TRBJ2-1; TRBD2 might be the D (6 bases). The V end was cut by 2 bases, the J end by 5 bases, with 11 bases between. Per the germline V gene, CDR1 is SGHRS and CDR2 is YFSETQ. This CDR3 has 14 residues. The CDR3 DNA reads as TGCGCCAGCAGCTTTGCGACTAGGGACAATGAGCAGTTCTTC. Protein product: CASSFATRDNEQFF.

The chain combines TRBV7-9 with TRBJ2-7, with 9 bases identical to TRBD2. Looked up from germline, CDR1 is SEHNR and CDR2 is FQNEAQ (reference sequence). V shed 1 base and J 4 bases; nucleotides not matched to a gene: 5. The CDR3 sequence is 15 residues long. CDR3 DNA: TGTGCCAGCAGCTTAGGTAGCGGGAGTAGGTACGAGCAGTACTTC. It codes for CASSLGSGSRYEQYF.

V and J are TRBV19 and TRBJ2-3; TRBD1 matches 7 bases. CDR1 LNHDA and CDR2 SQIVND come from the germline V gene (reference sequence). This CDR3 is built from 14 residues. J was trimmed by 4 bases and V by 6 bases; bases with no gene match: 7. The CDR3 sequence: CASRGDRAADTQYF. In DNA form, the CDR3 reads TGTGCCAGTAGGGGGGACAGAGCGGCAGATACGCAGTATTTT.

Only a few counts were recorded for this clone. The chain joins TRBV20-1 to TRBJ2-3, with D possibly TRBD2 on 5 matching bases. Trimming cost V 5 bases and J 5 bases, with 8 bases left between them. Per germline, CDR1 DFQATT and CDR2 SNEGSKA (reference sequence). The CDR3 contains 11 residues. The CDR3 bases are TGCAGTGCTCCCAGCGGAGATACGCAGTATTTT. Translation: CSAPSGDTQYF.

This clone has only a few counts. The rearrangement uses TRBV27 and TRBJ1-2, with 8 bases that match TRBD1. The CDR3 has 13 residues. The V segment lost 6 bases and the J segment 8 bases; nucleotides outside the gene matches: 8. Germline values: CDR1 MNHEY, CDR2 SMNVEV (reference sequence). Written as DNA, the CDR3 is TGTGCCAGCAGAAAGGACAGGGCAAGGGGCTACACCTTC. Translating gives CASRKDRARGYTF.

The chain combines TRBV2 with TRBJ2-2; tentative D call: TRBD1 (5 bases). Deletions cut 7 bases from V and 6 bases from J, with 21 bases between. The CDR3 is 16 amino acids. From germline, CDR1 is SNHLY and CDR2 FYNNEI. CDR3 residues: CASTAGGQGWAGELFF. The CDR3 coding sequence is TGTGCCAGCACCGCCGGTGGGCAGGGATGGGCCGGGGAGCTGTTTTTT.

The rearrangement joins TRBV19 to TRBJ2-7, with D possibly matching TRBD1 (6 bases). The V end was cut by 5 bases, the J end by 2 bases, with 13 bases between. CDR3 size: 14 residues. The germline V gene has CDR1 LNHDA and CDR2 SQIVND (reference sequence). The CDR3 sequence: CASSDDRTTYEQYF. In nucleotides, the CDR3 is TGTGCCAGTAGTGATGACAGGACGACCTACGAGCAGTACTTC. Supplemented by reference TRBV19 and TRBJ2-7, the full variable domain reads DGGITQSPKYLFRKEGQNVTLSCEQNLNHDAMYWYRQDPGQGLRLIYYSQIVNDFQKGDIAEGYSVSREKKESFPLTVTSAQKNPTAFYLCASSDDRTTYEQYFGPGTRLTVT.

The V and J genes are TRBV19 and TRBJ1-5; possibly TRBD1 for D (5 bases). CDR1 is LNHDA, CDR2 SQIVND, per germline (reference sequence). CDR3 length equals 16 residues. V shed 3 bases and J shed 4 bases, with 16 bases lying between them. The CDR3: CASSISMVGGNQPQHF. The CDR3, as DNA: TGTGCCAGTAGTATTTCCATGGTGGGGGGAAATCAGCCCCAGCATTTT.

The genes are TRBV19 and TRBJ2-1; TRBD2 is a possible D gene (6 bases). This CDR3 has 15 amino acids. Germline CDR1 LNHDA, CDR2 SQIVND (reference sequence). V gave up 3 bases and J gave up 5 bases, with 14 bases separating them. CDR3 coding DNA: TGTGCCAGTAGTATGGGGGAGGCCTACCACAATGAGCAGTTCTTC. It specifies CASSMGEAYHNEQFF. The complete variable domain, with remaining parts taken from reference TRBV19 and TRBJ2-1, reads DGGITQSPKYLFRKEGQNVTLSCEQNLNHDAMYWYRQDPGQGLRLIYYSQIVNDFQKGDIAEGYSVSREKKESFPLTVTSAQKNPTAFYLCASSMGEAYHNEQFFGPGTRLTVL.

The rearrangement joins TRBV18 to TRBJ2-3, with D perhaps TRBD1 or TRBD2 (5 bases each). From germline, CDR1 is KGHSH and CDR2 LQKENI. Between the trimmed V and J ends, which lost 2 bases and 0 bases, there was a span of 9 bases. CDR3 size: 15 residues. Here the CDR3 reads CASSPRGASTDTQYF. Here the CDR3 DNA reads TGTGCCAGCTCACCAAGAGGGGCTAGCACAGATACGCAGTATTTT.

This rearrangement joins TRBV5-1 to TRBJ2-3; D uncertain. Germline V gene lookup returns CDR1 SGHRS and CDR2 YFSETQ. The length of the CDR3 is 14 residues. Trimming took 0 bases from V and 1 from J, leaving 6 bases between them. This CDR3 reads CASSLGVGTDTQYF. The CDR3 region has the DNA TGCGCCAGCAGCTTGGGGGTAGGCACAGATACGCAGTATTTT.

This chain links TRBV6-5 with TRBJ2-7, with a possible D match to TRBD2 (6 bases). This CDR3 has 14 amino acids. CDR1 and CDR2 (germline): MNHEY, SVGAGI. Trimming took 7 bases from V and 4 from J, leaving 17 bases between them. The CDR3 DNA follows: TGTGCCAGCAAAGCGGGTCTAGCCAATTACGAGCAGTACTTC. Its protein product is CASKAGLANYEQYF.

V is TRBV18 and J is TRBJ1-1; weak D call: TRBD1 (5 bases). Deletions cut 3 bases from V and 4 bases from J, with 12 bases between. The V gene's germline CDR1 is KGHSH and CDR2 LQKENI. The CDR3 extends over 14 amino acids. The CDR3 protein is CASSPDTSATEAFF. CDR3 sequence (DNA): TGTGCCAGCTCACCGGACACCAGTGCCACTGAAGCTTTCTTT.

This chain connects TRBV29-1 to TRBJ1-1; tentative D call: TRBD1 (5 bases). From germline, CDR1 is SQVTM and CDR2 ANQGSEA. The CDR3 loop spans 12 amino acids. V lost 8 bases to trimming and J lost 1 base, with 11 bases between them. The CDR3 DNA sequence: TGCAGCACCTCTGGGGGGAACACTGAAGCTTTCTTT. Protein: CSTSGGNTEAFF.

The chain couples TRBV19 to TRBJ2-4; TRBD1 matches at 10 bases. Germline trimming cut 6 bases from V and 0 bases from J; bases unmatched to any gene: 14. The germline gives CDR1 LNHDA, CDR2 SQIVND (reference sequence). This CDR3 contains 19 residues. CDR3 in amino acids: CASSRVPGQGQLAKNIQYF. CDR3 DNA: TGTGCCAGTAGCCGGGTCCCGGGACAGGGGCAATTAGCCAAAAACATTCAGTACTTC.

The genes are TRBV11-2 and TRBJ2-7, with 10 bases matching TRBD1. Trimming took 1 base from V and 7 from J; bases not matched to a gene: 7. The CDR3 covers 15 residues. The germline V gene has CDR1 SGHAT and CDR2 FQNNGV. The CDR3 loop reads CASSLADRGLREQYF. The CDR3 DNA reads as TGTGCCAGCAGCTTAGCAGACAGGGGGCTGAGGGAGCAGTACTTC.

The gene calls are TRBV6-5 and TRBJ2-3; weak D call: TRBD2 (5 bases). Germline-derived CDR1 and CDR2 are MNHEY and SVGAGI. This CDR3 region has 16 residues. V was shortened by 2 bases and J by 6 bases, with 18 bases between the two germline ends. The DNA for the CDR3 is TGTGCCAGCAGTTACCGGACTCCAAGAATGGGGGATACGCAGTATTTT. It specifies CASSYRTPRMGDTQYF.

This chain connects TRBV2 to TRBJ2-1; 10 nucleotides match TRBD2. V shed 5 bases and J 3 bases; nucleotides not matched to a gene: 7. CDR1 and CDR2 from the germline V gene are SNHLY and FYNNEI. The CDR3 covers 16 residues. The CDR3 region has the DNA TGTGCCAGCAGTCGAGCGGGAGGGCCAATCTACAATGAGCAGTTCTTC. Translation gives CASSRAGGPIYNEQFF.